The T cell receptor (beta chain) described here comes from a study of blood T cell repertoires in COVID-19. The wider study: From the United States, Italy and Spain came samples of acute and convalescent COVID-19. Sources were T cells, B-cell-depleted T cells, or PBMCs; the material itself was cDNA or gDNA.

The authors' processing: Nucleated cell number was recorded as an estimate derived from reference gene primer amplification. TCRdb keeps only in-frame clones here, not all; method: immunoSEQ multiplex PCR. V and J calls and clone size are given by that table; D and trimming were obtained from the DNA. This sample has around 140,000 clones, with around nine tenths found just once. During active infection, Seattle patients enrolled and were then monitored through disease. Between the trimmed V and J ends, which lost 0 bases and 0 bases, there was a span of 13 bases. CDR1 and CDR2 (germline): SGHNT, YYREEE (reference sequence). The CDR3 sequence is 17 residues long.

The TCR sequence derives from a woman aged 70-85 years with COVID-19, enrolled during active disease. The sequenced sample consisted of peripheral blood. The chain has TRBV5-4 and TRBJ1-3; no clear D gene. CDR3 amino acids: CASSLGPPSSSGNTIYF. The CDR3, as DNA: TGTGCCAGCAGCTTGGGCCCACCGTCGAGCTCTGGAAACACCATATATTTT. The full variable domain, its missing parts supplied by reference TRBV5-4 and TRBJ1-3, is ETGVTQSPTHLIKTRGQQVTLRCSSQSGHNTVSWYQQALGQGPQFIFQYYREEENGRGNFPPRFSGLQFPNYSSELNVNALELDDSALYLCASSLGPPSSSGNTIYFGEGSWLTVV.